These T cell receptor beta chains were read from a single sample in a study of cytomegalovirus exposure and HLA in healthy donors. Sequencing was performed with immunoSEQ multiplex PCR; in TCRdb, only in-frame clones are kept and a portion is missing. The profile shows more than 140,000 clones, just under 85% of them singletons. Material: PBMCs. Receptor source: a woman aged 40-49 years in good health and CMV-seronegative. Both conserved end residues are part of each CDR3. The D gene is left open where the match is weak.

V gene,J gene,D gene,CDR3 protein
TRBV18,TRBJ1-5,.,CASSPNSYNQPQHF
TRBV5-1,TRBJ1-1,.,CASSPIETGLAEAFF
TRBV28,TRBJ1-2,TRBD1,CATTVAGQHYGYTF
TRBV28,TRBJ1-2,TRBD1,CASRARQGRNYGYTF
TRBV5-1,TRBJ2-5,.,CASSLGGRTQETQYF
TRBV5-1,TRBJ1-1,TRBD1,CASSLWGDSSVPEAFF
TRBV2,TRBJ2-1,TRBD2,CASGTIRYNEQFF
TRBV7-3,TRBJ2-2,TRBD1,CASKPGQGGGELFF
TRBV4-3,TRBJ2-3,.,CASSPRLNTDTQYF
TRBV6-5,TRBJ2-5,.,CASSPGRLVKETQYF
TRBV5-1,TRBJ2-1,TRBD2,CASSLVSGRVYNEQFF
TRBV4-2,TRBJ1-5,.,CASSQDDWGRSNQPQHF
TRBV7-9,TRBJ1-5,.,CASSVGQNQPQHF
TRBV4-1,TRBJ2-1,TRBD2,CASSVPAAGGGNEQFF
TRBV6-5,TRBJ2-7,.,CASAREGVRSEQYF
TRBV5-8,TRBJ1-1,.,CASMGNLMNTEAFF
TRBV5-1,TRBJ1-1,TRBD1,CASSPQGEGEAFF
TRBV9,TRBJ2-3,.,CASSVALQGGSDTQYF
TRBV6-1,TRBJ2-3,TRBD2,CASSRTSGDNTQYF
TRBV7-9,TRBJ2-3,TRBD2,CASSLGTTSGTNTQYF
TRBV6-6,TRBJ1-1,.,CASIRQDGWNTEAFF
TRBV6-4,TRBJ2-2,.,CASNGEYREKDTGELFF
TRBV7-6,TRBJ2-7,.,CASSLILGHSSYEQYF
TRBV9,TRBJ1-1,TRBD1,CASSVQTGENTEAFF
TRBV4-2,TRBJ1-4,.,CASSQGGQGEKLFF
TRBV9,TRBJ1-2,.,CASSVGEPYGYTF
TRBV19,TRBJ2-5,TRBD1,CASSMEGGRQETQYF
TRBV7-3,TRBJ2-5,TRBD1,CASSSTGGETQYF
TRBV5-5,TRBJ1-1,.,CASSPGGGAEAFF
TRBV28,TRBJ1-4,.,CASNPGGVNEKLFF
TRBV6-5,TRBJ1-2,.,CASSYLGIYGYTF
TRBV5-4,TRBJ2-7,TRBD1,CASSFQGQIYEQYF
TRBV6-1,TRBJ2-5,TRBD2,CASTGLAGGRETQYF
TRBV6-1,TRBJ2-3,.,CATTDSTDTQYF
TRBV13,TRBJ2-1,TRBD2,CASSELAGGRNEQFF
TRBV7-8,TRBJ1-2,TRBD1,CASSSAGGQPNYGYTF
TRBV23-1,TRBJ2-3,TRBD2,CASSQLVGFAREGGPDTQYF
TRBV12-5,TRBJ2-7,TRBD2,CASGLGGGEQYF
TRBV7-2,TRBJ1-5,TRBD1,CASSPDRGQPQHF
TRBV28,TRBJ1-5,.,CASNGNQPQHF
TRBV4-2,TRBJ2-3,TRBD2,CASSPSPTSGLPPTQYF
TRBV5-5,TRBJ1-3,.,CASSLARRGNTIYF